The clone carrying this T cell receptor (beta chain) was counted between two and nine times. What it binds is unknown. The sample is drawn from a study of T cells after yellow fever vaccination. TCR cDNA, made by 5'RACE template switching, carried an added universal primer site and UMIs. Each CDR3 protein gets one entry after TCRdb re-called the 5' RACE reads with MiXCR. Of approximately 180,000 distinct CDR3 sequences in the sample, 5.5% to 8% were seen once. Study-wide results and limits: On re-exposure, the response was weaker but peaked faster, at day 5 versus 15. The study noted that FACS-sorted repertoires could contain abundant clonotypes contaminating from the bulk population. Reappearing after the booster were most of the clones from primary vaccination (around 95% CD4, 85% to 90% CD8).

The V gene's germline CDR1 is SGHRS and CDR2 YFSETQ. V was trimmed by 4 bases and J by 5 bases, leaving 13 bases between them. This CDR3 is built from 13 residues. The V gene is TRBV5-1, the J gene TRBJ2-7; maybe TRBD1 (6 bases). The input for sequencing was CD4+ T cells sorted from PBMCs, taken on the day of the first yellow fever vaccination. This clonotype was obtained from a man aged 18 to 30 who received the YFV17D yellow fever vaccine. Here the CDR3 reads CASSQYRVDEQYF. The CDR3 DNA reads TGCGCCAGCAGCCAATACAGGGTCGACGAGCAGTACTTC.